What follows are 18 T cell receptor beta chains derived from one specimen sequenced in a study of cytomegalovirus exposure and HLA in healthy donors. In the PCR, 60 Vbeta and 13 Jbeta primers were used. Some clones are missing from TCRdb's copy, which holds only in-frame ones; the method was immunoSEQ multiplex PCR. The top ten clones hold 3% to 3.5% of a sample with roughly 90,000 clones, roughly 82% of them seen once. The sequenced sample consisted of PBMCs. These receptors came from a man aged 25-40 years in good health and CMV-seropositive.

This clone has more than one count but fewer than ten. The DNA for the CDR3 is TGCGCCAGCAGCTTGGGGGCCACCTCCTACAATGAGCAGTTCTTC. Translation gives CASSLGATSYNEQFF. V is TRBV5-1 and J is TRBJ2-1; no clear D. Trimming pared 0 bases from V and 0 bases from J, leaving 7 bases between. The germline CDR1 and CDR2 sequences are SGHRS and YFSETQ. This CDR3 region has 15 residues.

This clone occurred once. The V gene is TRBV28, the J gene TRBJ1-5, with 8 bases fitting TRBD1. The CDR3 contains 16 residues. With 6 bases clipped from V and 4 bases from J, the junction kept 11 bases outside the gene matches. Germline assignment: CDR1 MDHEN and CDR2 SYDVKM. The CDR3 here is CASSPQGAPRNQPQHF. The CDR3 DNA reads TGTGCCAGCAGCCCCCAGGGGGCGCCGAGGAATCAGCCCCAGCATTTT.

The chain has TRBV28 and TRBJ2-5; possibly TRBD2 for D (5 bases). The CDR3 runs 13 residues. V lost 5 bases to trimming and J lost 0 bases, with 7 bases between them. Germline values: CDR1 MDHEN, CDR2 SYDVKM. CDR3 sequence (DNA): TGTGCCAGCAGTAGAGGGAACCAAGAGACCCAGTACTTC. Its translation is CASSRGNQETQYF. The full variable domain, with the rest looked up from reference TRBV28 and TRBJ2-5, is DVKVTQSSRYLVKRTGEKVFLECVQDMDHENMFWYRQDPGLGLRLIYFSYDVKMKEKGDIPEGYSVSREKKERFSLILESASTNQTSMYLCASSRGNQETQYFGPGTRLLVL.

The table lists this clone with a count of one. The chain couples TRBV15 to TRBJ2-1, with D possibly matching TRBD2 (6 bases). This CDR3 spans 15 amino acids. With 7 bases removed from V and 0 bases from J, the gap between germline ends came to 13 bases. In germline, CDR1 is LNHNV, CDR2 YYDKDF (reference sequence). The DNA of the CDR3 is TGTGCCACCAAAGGAGGGCCCCCCTCCTACAATGAGCAGTTCTTC. It yields the protein CATKGGPPSYNEQFF.

The chain joins TRBV6-1 to TRBJ1-5; the D is unclear. Trimming left V 3 bases short and J 0 bases short, with 9 bases between. Germline V gives CDR1 MNHNS, CDR2 SASEGT. The CDR3 has 15 residues. The CDR3, as DNA: TGTGCCAGCAGTGATGCGGGAAATAGCAATCAGCCCCAGCATTTT. Amino acids: CASSDAGNSNQPQHF.

V usage is TRBV11-2 and J usage is TRBJ2-7; the match to TRBD2 covers 12 bases. With V trimmed by 5 bases and J by 4 bases, 6 bases remained unmatched. Germline values: CDR1 SGHAT, CDR2 FQNNGV. The CDR3 sequence is 15 residues long. CDR3 DNA: TGTGCCAGCAGCCCCCTAGCGGGAGGGAATTACGAGCAGTACTTC. This sequence encodes CASSPLAGGNYEQYF. The full variable domain, rest sourced from reference TRBV11-2 and TRBJ2-7, is EAGVAQSPRYKIIEKRQSVAFWCNPISGHATLYWYQQILGQGPKLLIQFQNNGVVDDSQLPKDRFSAERLKGVDSTLKIQPAKLEDSAVYLCASSPLAGGNYEQYFGPGTRLTVT.

The sample holds one count of this clone. The gene calls are TRBV4-1 and TRBJ1-4; no definite D call. Per the germline V gene, CDR1 is MGHRA and CDR2 is YSYEKL. V gave up 1 base and J gave up 4 bases, with 13 bases separating them. This CDR3 has 16 amino acids. The DNA for the CDR3 is TGCGCCAGCAGCCAAGGTCCCCTACTTCTTAATGAAAAACTGTTTTTT. It codes for CASSQGPLLLNEKLFF.

V gene TRBV19 combines with J gene TRBJ1-5, with D maybe TRBD1 (6 bases). There are 16 residues in the CDR3. The V end was cut by 5 bases, the J end by 6 bases, with 20 bases between. The germline CDR1 and CDR2 sequences are LNHDA and SQIVND (reference sequence). CDR3 bases: TGTGCCAGTAGTGCCTCGGCCGGGACACGGACTCAGCCCCAGCATTTT. Its translation: CASSASAGTRTQPQHF.

The chain uses TRBV27 and TRBJ2-7, with D perhaps matching TRBD2 (5 bases). The CDR3 runs to 13 residues. Looked up from germline, CDR1 is MNHEY and CDR2 is SMNVEV (reference sequence). V shed 5 bases and J shed 1 base, with 9 bases lying between them. CDR3 loop: CASSPGGSYEQYF. The CDR3 nucleotides are TGTGCCAGCAGTCCAGGCGGGTCCTACGAGCAGTACTTC.

The chain couples TRBV7-2 to TRBJ2-6; possibly TRBD1 for D (5 bases). The CDR3 is 16 residues long. Germline CDR1 SGHTA, CDR2 FQGNSA. Trimming left V 2 bases short and J 1 base short, with 9 bases between. CDR3 loop: CASSLPRQSGANVLTF. In DNA, the CDR3 is TGTGCCAGCAGCTTACCCCGACAGTCTGGGGCCAACGTCCTGACTTTC.

The chain joins TRBV28 to TRBJ2-2; D gene uncertain. Trimming left V 1 base short and J 5 bases short, with 5 bases between. CDR1 MDHEN and CDR2 SYDVKM come from the germline V gene. The CDR3 is 13 amino acids. The CDR3 coding sequence is TGTGCCAGCAGTTTATTCGGTACCGGGGAGCTGTTTTTT. It encodes CASSLFGTGELFF.

The chain employs TRBV28 and TRBJ2-7; 14 bases align to TRBD2. V lost 6 bases and J lost 2; bases outside the gene matches: 12. CDR1 is MDHEN and CDR2 is SYDVKM in the germline V gene. The CDR3 runs 18 residues. The CDR3 DNA reads TGTGCCAGCAGGTACGGGACTAGCGGGAGTCTCCCTCCCTACGAGCAGTACTTC. Translated, it gives CASRYGTSGSLPPYEQYF.

The CDR3 protein is CASSPLFVGTSGSWDEQFF. DNA for the CDR3: TGTGCCAGCTCACCCCTTTTCGTGGGGACTAGCGGGAGTTGGGATGAGCAGTTCTTC. J is TRBJ2-1 and V is TRBV18; TRBD2 matches 14 bases. CDR1 KGHSH and CDR2 LQKENI come from the germline V gene. This CDR3 region has 19 residues. The V segment lost 3 bases and the J segment 8 bases; nucleotides outside the gene matches: 15.

This clone has a handful of counts. This rearrangement joins TRBV4-1 to TRBJ1-4, with 10 nucleotides matching TRBD1. CDR1 and CDR2 from the germline V gene are MGHRA and YSYEKL. The CDR3 has 16 residues. Trimming at V came to 0 bases and at J to 8 bases, leaving 6 bases not matched to a gene. CDR3 nucleotide sequence: TGCGCCAGCAGCCAAGATAGGGGGACAGGGGTAGAAAAACTGTTTTTT. This encodes CASSQDRGTGVEKLFF.

The chain joins TRBV7-9 to TRBJ1-6; D remains unclear. Trimming shortened V by 3 bases and J by 9 bases, and 21 bases separated the two germline ends. Germline-derived CDR1 and CDR2 are SEHNR and FQNEAQ (reference sequence). The CDR3 loop spans 17 amino acids. Written as DNA, the CDR3 is TGTGCCAGCAGCTTTGTTGCCGGCGGTTTCGCCGGTTCACCCCTCCACTTT. Translating gives CASSFVAGGFAGSPLHF.

The CDR3 spells CASSHEDRGKLFF. CDR3 in DNA: TGCGCCAGCAGCCACGAGGACCGGGGGAAACTGTTTTTT. The chain has TRBV4-3 and TRBJ1-4; D possibly corresponds to TRBD1 (5 bases). With 3 bases removed from V and 11 bases from J, the gap between germline ends came to 13 bases. The CDR3 has 13 residues. Germline V gene sequence: CDR1 LGHNA, CDR2 YSLEER.

The rearrangement joins TRBV2 to TRBJ2-6; no clear D. The CDR3 is 14 residues long. V lost 8 bases and J 0 bases, leaving 8 bases between the germline ends. Germline V gene sequence: CDR1 SNHLY, CDR2 FYNNEI. CDR3 sequence (DNA): TGTGCCAGCTTCCCGTCCTCTGGGGCCAACGTCCTGACTTTC. Translated: CASFPSSGANVLTF.

This chain connects TRBV6-5 to TRBJ2-7; 8 nucleotides line up with TRBD1. The CDR3 runs to 14 residues. Trimming at V came to 6 bases and at J to 2 bases, leaving 6 bases not matched to a gene. Germline CDR1 MNHEY, CDR2 SVGAGI. The CDR3 here is CASRGGQGTYEQYF. CDR3 sequence (DNA): TGTGCCAGCAGGGGAGGACAGGGAACCTACGAGCAGTACTTC.